This is a list of T cell receptor beta chains from one sample in a study of shared clonotypes between healthy human individuals. Only in-frame clones appear in the TCRdb table, and some are missing; sequencing was by immunoSEQ multiplex PCR. This sample yields some 2.1 million clones, of which around 95% are seen a single time; approximately 1.6% belongs to the top ten. The sample comprised naive CD8+ T cells from PBMCs. These receptors all come from a man aged 18 to 30 in good health. Some clones in this sample may be carry-over from other donors' samples. Both conserved end residues are part of each CDR3. The D gene is left open where the match is weak.

j_call | d_call | v_call | cdr3_nt | cdr3_aa
TRBJ1-2 | - | TRBV28 | TGTGCCAGCAGTTTTGGTACAGGGTATGGCTACACCTTC | CASSFGTGYGYTF
TRBJ1-1 | - | TRBV28 | TGTGCCAGCAGTTTATGGGGGGTTGAGACTGAAGCTTTCTTT | CASSLWGVETEAFF
TRBJ2-7 | TRBD2 | TRBV28 | TGTGCCAGCAGTTCGAACCGACTAGCGTACCTCCTCTACGAGCAGTACTTC | CASSSNRLAYLLYEQYF
TRBJ2-1 | - | TRBV9 | TGTGCCAGCAGCGTAGGTCAAGCAAATGAGCAGTTCTTC | CASSVGQANEQFF
TRBJ2-7 | - | TRBV6-1 | TGTGCCAGCAGCGGAGAGAACTCCTACGAGCAGTACTTC | CASSGENSYEQYF
TRBJ2-2 | TRBD1 | TRBV6-5 | TGTGCCAGCAGTTCCGACAGGGTCACCGGGGAGCTGTTTTTT | CASSSDRVTGELFF
TRBJ1-3 | - | TRBV6-5 | TGTGCCAGCACCCAGGACGGAAACACCATATATTTT | CASTQDGNTIYF
TRBJ2-7 | - | TRBV15 | TGTGCCACCAGCAGAGATCCGTCGGCACTGGATGGGGGCCTAGGATCCTACGAGCAGTACTTC | CATSRDPSALDGGLGSYEQYF
TRBJ1-5 | TRBD1 | TRBV18 | TGTGCCAGCTCACCCGGGACAGGGAGTCAGCCCCAGCATTTT | CASSPGTGSQPQHF
TRBJ1-2 | - | TRBV7-2 | TGTGCCAGCAGCGGGGGCTATGGCTACACCTTC | CASSGGYGYTF